This T cell receptor beta chain appears in the sequencing data of a study of post-analysis software for immune sequencing data. Study information: There were relapsing-remitting, secondary progressive and progressive-relapsing multiple sclerosis among the disease courses included. Findings and caveats of the study: There was significantly lower normalized Chao1 diversity in multiple sclerosis patients than in controls. TRBV segments more frequent in patients than in controls numbered roughly 5 and included TRBV5-6, TRBV5-1 and TRBV20-1.

This CDR3 has 14 amino acids. V lost 6 bases and J lost 4, with 15 bases in between. Germline V gene lookup returns CDR1 MNHEY and CDR2 SVGAGI. This clonotype has just a few counts. Its antigen is currently unknown. The library was made from cDNA and included unique molecular identifiers. TCRdb fed the PCR reads into MiXCR, producing one record per CDR3 protein. The sample yields about 760,000 distinct CDR3 sequences, 25% to 30% seen once. The chain recombines TRBV6-5 with TRBJ1-2; D not resolved. The sequencing sample was made of blood. The clonotype originates from a girl aged 10-17 years with multiple sclerosis. CDR3 amino acids: CASRTPGQSYGYTF. CDR3 nucleotide sequence: TGTGCCAGCAGGACCCCCGGGCAGTCCTATGGCTACACCTTC.